The 32 T cell receptor beta chains below come from one sample, sequenced in a study of blood T cell repertoires in COVID-19. The data were produced by immunoSEQ multiplex PCR, yet TCRdb's version contains in-frame clones alone and is incomplete. This sample has 250,000 to 400,000 clones, with more than 70% found just once. The sample comprised peripheral blood. Receptors were obtained from a woman in her thirties with COVID-19, enrolled during active disease.

The DNA of the CDR3 is TGTGCCAGCAGCTTAGATGTATCCCGGGAAGGGGGCTACACCTTC. It specifies CASSLDVSREGGYTF. The chain combines TRBV7-9 with TRBJ1-2; D gene uncertain. CDR1 is SEHNR and CDR2 is FQNEAQ in the germline V gene (reference sequence). The CDR3 is 15 residues long. V dropped 1 base and J dropped 8 bases, with 17 bases sitting between them.

This clone was seen more than once but under ten times. The chain uses TRBV4-2 and TRBJ1-2; possibly TRBD1 for D (5 bases). Germline V gives CDR1 LGHNA, CDR2 YNFKEQ. The CDR3 contains 14 residues. V lost 2 bases and J 4 bases, leaving 11 bases between the germline ends. The CDR3 spells CASSQLAGSYGYTF. The CDR3 DNA is TGTGCCAGCAGCCAATTAGCAGGGTCCTATGGCTACACCTTC.

The V and J genes are TRBV19 and TRBJ1-1, with 11 bases fitting TRBD1. The germline V gene has CDR1 LNHDA and CDR2 SQIVND (reference sequence). The CDR3 has 17 residues. With 2 bases clipped from V and 6 bases from J, the junction kept 11 bases outside the gene matches. The CDR3: CASSILGQGGSSAEAFF. CDR3 nucleotide sequence: TGTGCCAGTAGTATATTGGGACAGGGGGGTTCGAGCGCTGAAGCTTTCTTT.

CDR3 amino acids: CASTETGPYGYTF. CDR3 coding DNA: TGTGCCAGCACCGAGACAGGGCCCTATGGCTACACCTTC. The chain uses TRBV28 and TRBJ1-2; TRBD1 matches at 7 bases. V lost 7 bases to trimming and J lost 4 bases; unmatched junction nucleotides: 6. Germline V CDR1 and CDR2: MDHEN, SYDVKM. CDR3 length: 13 amino acids.

This chain connects TRBV18 to TRBJ2-5; 8 bases match TRBD1. The CDR3 totals 16 residues. Germline assignment: CDR1 KGHSH and CDR2 LQKENI. J lost 2 bases, V lost 5 bases, and 10 bases had no gene match. The CDR3 DNA reads as TGTGCCAGCTCAATTGGGACAGGACTCCGACAAGAGACCCAGTACTTC. Protein product: CASSIGTGLRQETQYF.

The J gene is TRBJ2-3, the V gene TRBV11-2; no firm D call. This CDR3 has 14 amino acids. The germline V gene encodes CDR1 SGHAT and CDR2 FQNNGV. The V gene lost 4 bases and the J gene lost 5 bases, with 13 bases spanning the gap. In nucleotides, the CDR3 is TGTGCCAGCAGCTATCGCCCCTATGGAGATACGCAGTATTTT. Protein product: CASSYRPYGDTQYF.

The chain is built from TRBV18 and TRBJ1-1, with D possibly matching TRBD1 (5 bases). Germline V gives CDR1 KGHSH, CDR2 LQKENI. The V end lost 4 bases, the J end lost 1 base, and 7 bases lay between the germline ends. The CDR3 runs to 13 residues. The CDR3 nucleotides read TGTGCCAGCTCACAAGGACAGAACACTGAAGCTTTCTTT. This gives the protein CASSQGQNTEAFF.

As to this clone: The sample holds other DNA sequences that translate to the same CDR3. This chain connects TRBV18 to TRBJ1-5; D remains unclear. With 2 bases removed from V and 3 bases from J, the gap between germline ends came to 5 bases. The CDR3 length is 13 residues. Per germline, CDR1 KGHSH and CDR2 LQKENI. CDR3 DNA: TGTGCCAGCTCACCAGGGCTCAATCAGCCCCAGCATTTT. It yields the protein CASSPGLNQPQHF.

The chain has TRBV12-5 and TRBJ2-1; tentative D call: TRBD2 (6 bases). The CDR3 length is 11 residues. Germline V gives CDR1 LGHNT, CDR2 FRNRAP. V lost 5 bases and J 12 bases, leaving 11 bases between the germline ends. As DNA, the CDR3 is TGTGCTAGTGGTACGCGGGAAAGGCAGTTCTTC. Encoded protein: CASGTRERQFF.

This clone was recorded a few times. The CDR3 loop is CASSLYGRSTEAFF. The CDR3, as DNA: TGTGCCAGCAGTTTATACGGGAGAAGCACTGAAGCTTTCTTT. The rearrangement uses TRBV27 and TRBJ1-1; no reliable D call. Germline CDR1 reads MNHEY; CDR2 reads SMNVEV (reference sequence). V was pared by 1 base and J by 4 bases, with 10 bases between. CDR3 size: 14 residues.

This clone was detected once. The chain uses TRBV18 and TRBJ2-7; 9 positions agree with TRBD1. Germline CDR1 reads KGHSH; CDR2 reads LQKENI. Trimming cost V 5 bases and J 7 bases; bases outside gene matches: 9. CDR3 length: 14 amino acids. For the CDR3, the DNA is TGTGCCAGCTCAACGGGACAGGGCAGTGGAGAGCAGTACTTC. It yields the protein CASSTGQGSGEQYF.

The V call is TRBV6-5, the J call TRBJ2-3; 8 bases line up with TRBD2. The length of the CDR3 is 14 residues. Losses at the gene ends were 7 bases for V and 4 bases for J; bases not matched to a gene: 7. The V gene's germline CDR1 is MNHEY and CDR2 SVGAGI. CDR3 protein: CASTISGVADTQYF. Written as DNA, the CDR3 is TGTGCCAGCACTATTAGCGGGGTGGCAGATACGCAGTATTTT.

The rearrangement joins TRBV6-5 to TRBJ2-1, with a possible D match to TRBD2 (7 bases). With 7 bases removed from V and 9 bases from J, the gap between germline ends came to 19 bases. Germline V CDR1 and CDR2: MNHEY, SVGAGI. The CDR3 is 14 amino acids. CDR3 nucleotide sequence: TGTGCCAGCATCCCTATGCGGGGGCTGGGTGAGCAGTTCTTC. Translating it yields CASIPMRGLGEQFF.

This sequence joins TRBV5-1 and TRBJ1-4, with D possibly matching TRBD1 (5 bases). Trimming took 0 bases from V and 2 from J, leaving 11 bases between them. The germline CDR1 and CDR2 sequences are SGHRS and YFSETQ. The length of the CDR3 is 16 residues. CDR3 sequence (DNA): TGCGCCAGCAGCTTGGATGGAGGGGCCACTAATGAAAAACTGTTTTTT. The encoded protein is CASSLDGGATNEKLFF.

The chain couples TRBV7-9 to TRBJ2-1, with 8 bases that match TRBD1. Trimming took 8 bases from V and 9 from J; bases not matched to a gene: 9. CDR3 length equals 13 residues. Germline V CDR1 and CDR2: SEHNR, FQNEAQ (reference sequence). CDR3 residues: CASGVPGQVEQFF. The CDR3 DNA follows: TGTGCCAGCGGTGTCCCGGGACAGGTTGAGCAGTTCTTC.

The CDR3 protein is CASSDPRAGAYNEQFF. CDR3 in DNA: TGTGCCAGCAGTGACCCCCGGGCGGGGGCGTACAATGAGCAGTTCTTC. This chain uses TRBV6-1 with TRBJ2-1, with D perhaps TRBD2 (7 bases). There are 16 residues in the CDR3. The V gene's germline CDR1 is MNHNS and CDR2 SASEGT. V was clipped by 3 bases and J by 4 bases, with 16 bases between them.

This clone was recorded once. V usage is TRBV5-4 and J usage is TRBJ2-3; the match to TRBD2 covers 7 bases. In germline, CDR1 is SGHNT, CDR2 YYREEE (reference sequence). The CDR3 covers 16 residues. V was pared by 4 bases and J by 1 base, with 9 bases of the junction left unmatched. CDR3 nucleotide sequence: TGTGCCAGCAGCCCCAGGACTAGTTGGGGCACAGATACGCAGTATTTT. This codes for CASSPRTSWGTDTQYF.

This sequence joins TRBV29-1 and TRBJ1-2; no reliable D call. The CDR3 length is 11 residues. The V and J ends lost 6 bases and 6 bases respectively, with 11 bases between them. Germline CDR1 reads SQVTM; CDR2 reads ANQGSEA. CDR3 sequence (DNA): TGCAGCGTGAGGGTCATGGATGGCTACACCTTC. Protein product: CSVRVMDGYTF.

This clone turned up a few times. The rearrangement links TRBV10-3 to TRBJ1-1, with D possibly being TRBD1 (6 bases). There are 16 residues in the CDR3. CDR1 is ENHRY, CDR2 SYGVKD, per germline. Trimming cost V 7 bases and J 0 bases, with 18 bases left between them. CDR3 amino acids: CAITKMTGVMNTEAFF. Here the CDR3 DNA reads TGTGCCATCACCAAAATGACAGGTGTCATGAACACTGAAGCTTTCTTT.

This chain joins TRBV19 and TRBJ1-1; perhaps TRBD1 as D (5 bases). This CDR3 comprises 10 residues. Germline V gene sequence: CDR1 LNHDA, CDR2 SQIVND (reference sequence). CDR3 in amino acids: CASQGWEAFF. CDR3 DNA sequence: TGTGCTAGCCAGGGATGGGAAGCTTTCTTT.

The rearrangement uses TRBV15 and TRBJ2-1, with 13 bases identical to TRBD2. This CDR3 is 16 amino acids long. Trimming cost V 0 bases and J 7 bases; bases outside gene matches: 3. Germline V CDR1 and CDR2: LNHNV, YYDKDF (reference sequence). In DNA, the CDR3 is TGTGCCACCAGCAGAGAGGGACTAGCGGGGTATAATGAGCAGTTCTTC. It encodes CATSREGLAGYNEQFF.

This clone appeared a few times. CDR3 region: CASSTGTGNYNEQFF. The CDR3 DNA sequence: TGTGCCAGCTCAACCGGGACAGGGAACTACAATGAGCAGTTCTTC. The gene calls are TRBV18 and TRBJ2-1; 9 positions match TRBD1. Trimming removed 5 bases from V and 3 bases from J; junction bases left unmatched: 5. CDR3 size: 15 residues. Germline values: CDR1 KGHSH, CDR2 LQKENI.

V is TRBV2 and J is TRBJ1-4; 7 nucleotides match TRBD1. Germline V gene data show CDR1 as SNHLY and CDR2 as FYNNEI. The CDR3 extends over 16 amino acids. V shed 6 bases and J 5 bases; nucleotides not matched to a gene: 12. This chain's CDR3 is CASRPTLGGINEKLFF. CDR3 DNA: TGTGCCAGCAGGCCAACATTAGGGGGCATCAATGAAAAACTGTTTTTT.

The rearrangement uses TRBV6-2 or TRBV6-3 and TRBJ2-2; D unresolved. CDR1 and CDR2 (germline): MNHEY, SVGEGT. V gave up 2 bases and J gave up 4 bases, with 14 bases separating them. The CDR3 is 16 amino acids. CDR3 sequence reads: CASSYPTAFGTGELFF. CDR3 in DNA: TGTGCCAGCAGTTACCCCACAGCCTTCGGCACCGGGGAGCTGTTTTTT.

J is TRBJ1-1 and V is TRBV6-5; weak D call: TRBD1 (5 bases). This CDR3 is built from 13 residues. Germline values: CDR1 MNHEY, CDR2 SVGAGI. The germline V and J ends were trimmed by 0 bases and 7 bases, with 9 bases remaining between them. The CDR3 nucleotides are TGTGCCAGCAGTTACTCGGGGCAGGGTGAAGCTTTCTTT. Translated, it gives CASSYSGQGEAFF.

The V call is TRBV5-6, the J call TRBJ1-1; 10 positions agree with TRBD1. There are 15 residues in the CDR3. Unmatched junction bases numbered 6, after V lost 4 bases and J lost 3 bases. Germline CDR1 reads SGHDT; CDR2 reads YYEEEE. The DNA of the CDR3 is TGTGCCAGCAGCGCGGGACAGGGGAGGGACACTGAAGCTTTCTTT. It specifies CASSAGQGRDTEAFF. Supplemented by reference TRBV5-6 and TRBJ1-1, the full variable domain reads DAGVTQSPTHLIKTRGQQVTLRCSPKSGHDTVSWYQQALGQGPQFIFQYYEEEERQRGNFPDRFSGHQFPNYSSELNVNALLLGDSALYLCASSAGQGRDTEAFFGQGTRLTVV.

The gene calls are TRBV4-1 and TRBJ1-2; tentative D call: TRBD1 (5 bases). This CDR3 is 15 amino acids long. Trimming took off 4 bases at V and 0 bases at J, with 12 bases between the two ends. Germline CDR1 reads MGHRA; CDR2 reads YSYEKL. For the CDR3, the DNA is TGCGCCAGCAGCCCTCCGCAGACAGCTAACTATGGCTACACCTTC. It codes for CASSPPQTANYGYTF.

The rearrangement links TRBV7-2 to TRBJ2-1, with 8 positions matching TRBD2. The V and J ends lost 3 bases and 2 bases, in that order; junction bases with no gene match: 6. The germline gives CDR1 SGHTA, CDR2 FQGNSA. The CDR3 length is 16 residues. The CDR3 DNA sequence: TGTGCCAGCAGCTTGGGCGGGGGGTTACCCTACAATGAGCAGTTCTTC. It yields the protein CASSLGGGLPYNEQFF.

V gene TRBV30 combines with J gene TRBJ2-7, with D uncertain. CDR3 size: 12 residues. V lost 2 bases to trimming and J lost 6 bases, with 11 bases between them. Germline V gives CDR1 GTSNPN, CDR2 SVGIG (reference sequence). CDR3 protein: CAWSSGISEQYF. CDR3 coding DNA: TGTGCCTGGAGTTCAGGTATTTCCGAGCAGTACTTC.

The rearrangement joins TRBV30 to TRBJ2-7; D may be TRBD2 (7 bases). This CDR3 is built from 15 residues. V shed 3 bases and J shed 0 bases, with 15 bases lying between them. Germline loops: CDR1 GTSNPN, CDR2 SVGIG (reference sequence). The CDR3 coding sequence is TGTGCCTGGAGCAATTTTAGGGGGGGCTCCTACGAGCAGTACTTC. It codes for CAWSNFRGGSYEQYF.

This clone was observed a handful of times. The rearrangement uses TRBV27 and TRBJ1-4; a weak D match, TRBD1 (6 bases). The CDR3 is 15 amino acids. The ends were cut back, 4 bases at V and 4 bases at J, with 13 bases in the middle. Germline CDR1 reads MNHEY; CDR2 reads SMNVEV (reference sequence). CDR3 bases: TGTGCCAGCAGTTATAGGGGGAGAAATAATGAAAAACTGTTTTTT. It yields the protein CASSYRGRNNEKLFF.

The chain couples TRBV5-4 to TRBJ2-5; 9 bases map to TRBD2. Losses at the gene ends were 4 bases for V and 4 bases for J; bases not matched to a gene: 8. CDR3 size: 15 residues. Germline V gives CDR1 SGHNT, CDR2 YYREEE (reference sequence). The CDR3 protein is CASSTDGTSLETQYF. CDR3 coding DNA: TGTGCCAGCAGCACGGACGGGACTAGCCTAGAGACCCAGTACTTC. Complete variable domain (other parts from reference TRBV5-4 and TRBJ2-5): ETGVTQSPTHLIKTRGQQVTLRCSSQSGHNTVSWYQQALGQGPQFIFQYYREEENGRGNFPPRFSGLQFPNYSSELNVNALELDDSALYLCASSTDGTSLETQYFGPGTRLLVL.